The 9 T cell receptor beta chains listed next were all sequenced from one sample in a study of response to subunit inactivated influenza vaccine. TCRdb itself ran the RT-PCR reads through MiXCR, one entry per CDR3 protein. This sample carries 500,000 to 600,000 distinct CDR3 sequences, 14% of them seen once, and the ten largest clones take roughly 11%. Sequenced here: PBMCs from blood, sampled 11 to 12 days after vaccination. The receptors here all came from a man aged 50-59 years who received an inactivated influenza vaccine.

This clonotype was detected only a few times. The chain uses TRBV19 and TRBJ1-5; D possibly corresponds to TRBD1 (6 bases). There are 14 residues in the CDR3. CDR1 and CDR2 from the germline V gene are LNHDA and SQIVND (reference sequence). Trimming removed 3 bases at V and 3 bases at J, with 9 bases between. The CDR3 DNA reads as TGTGCCAGTAGTATTAGGGGGAACAATCAGCCCCAGCATTTT. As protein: CASSIRGNNQPQHF.

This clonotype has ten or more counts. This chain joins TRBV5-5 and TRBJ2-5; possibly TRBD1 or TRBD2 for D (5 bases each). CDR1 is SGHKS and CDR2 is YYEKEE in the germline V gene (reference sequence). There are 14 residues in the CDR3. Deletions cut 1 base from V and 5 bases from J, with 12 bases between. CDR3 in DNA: TGTGCCAGCAGCTTGACCGGGACGGTGGAGACCCAGTACTTC. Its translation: CASSLTGTVETQYF.

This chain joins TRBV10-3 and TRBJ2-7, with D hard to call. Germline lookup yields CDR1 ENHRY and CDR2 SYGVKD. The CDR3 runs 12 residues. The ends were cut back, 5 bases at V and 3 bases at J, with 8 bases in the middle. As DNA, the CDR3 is TGTGCCATCAGTTCAGATGGCTACGAGCAGTACTTC. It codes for CAISSDGYEQYF.

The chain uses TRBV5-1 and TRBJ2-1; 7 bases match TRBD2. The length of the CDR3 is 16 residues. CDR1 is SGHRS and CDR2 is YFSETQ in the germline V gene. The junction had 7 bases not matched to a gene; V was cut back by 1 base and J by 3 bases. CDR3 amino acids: CASSLYRGSGYNEQFF. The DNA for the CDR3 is TGCGCCAGCAGCTTGTACCGCGGGAGTGGCTACAATGAGCAGTTCTTC.

The CDR3 DNA reads TGTGCCAGCAGCTCGGGGGGTTACGGGACAGGGCAACGAGCTTTCTTT. Residues: CASSSGGYGTGQRAFF. The chain carries TRBV7-3 and TRBJ1-1; 9 bases are shared with TRBD1. V was pared by 4 bases and J by 10 bases, with 16 bases of the junction left unmatched. The CDR3 loop spans 16 amino acids. Germline V gene sequence: CDR1 SGHTA, CDR2 FQGTGA.

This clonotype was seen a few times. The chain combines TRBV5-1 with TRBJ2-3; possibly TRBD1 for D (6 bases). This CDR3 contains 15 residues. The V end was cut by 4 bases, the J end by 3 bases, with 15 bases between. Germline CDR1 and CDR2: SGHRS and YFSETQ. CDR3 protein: CASSVQGKVTDTQYF. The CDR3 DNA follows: TGCGCCAGCAGCGTACAGGGAAAGGTGACAGATACGCAGTATTTT.

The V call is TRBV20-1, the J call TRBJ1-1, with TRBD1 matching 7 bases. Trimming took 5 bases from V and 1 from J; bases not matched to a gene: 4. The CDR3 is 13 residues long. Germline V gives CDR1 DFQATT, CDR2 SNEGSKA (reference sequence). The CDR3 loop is CSARQGPNTEAFF. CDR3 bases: TGCAGTGCTCGACAGGGACCGAACACTGAAGCTTTCTTT.

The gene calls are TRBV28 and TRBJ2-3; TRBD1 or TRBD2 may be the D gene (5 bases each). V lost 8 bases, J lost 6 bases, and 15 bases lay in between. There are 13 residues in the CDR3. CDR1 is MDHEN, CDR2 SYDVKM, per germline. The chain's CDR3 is CASGLRVADTQYF. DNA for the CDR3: TGTGCCAGCGGGCTCAGGGTAGCGGATACGCAGTATTTT.

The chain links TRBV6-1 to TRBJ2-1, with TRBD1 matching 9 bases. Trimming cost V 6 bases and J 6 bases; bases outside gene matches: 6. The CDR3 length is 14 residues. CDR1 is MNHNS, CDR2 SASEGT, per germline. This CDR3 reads CASSRTGAGNEQFF. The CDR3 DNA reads TGTGCCAGCAGCAGGACAGGGGCGGGCAATGAGCAGTTCTTC.